This T cell receptor beta chain was sequenced in a study of tumor and adjacent non-tumor tissue in lung cancer (dated by TCRdb to between 2018 and 2020). Background on the whole study: Of the cohort, 12 patients had adenocarcinoma, 2 had squamous cell carcinoma and 1 had small cell lung cancer. Sequencing produced 130 million or so productive TCRbeta reads in total, an average of around 4.2 million reads per sample. The approximately 15 patients were aged roughly 31 to 80 years, included around 10 men and 5 women, and had TNM stage I to III disease. The study compared bulk TCRbeta repertoires between lung tumor tissue and matched distant non-tumor lung tissue from fewer than 19 lung cancer patients. TCRbeta CDR3 sequencing was performed on more than 25 paired specimens, with one tumor sample and one normal lung sample collected per patient. Findings and caveats that apply to the study as a whole: Only roughly 16 patients were in the cohort, and the authors stated that larger samples and more detailed clinical data are needed. The top 100 clones accounted for a significantly larger cumulative portion of the repertoire in normal lung than in tumor tissue. Significantly higher TCR diversity was found in younger patients, and higher tumor TCR diversity was associated with shorter overall and disease-free survival. Because peripheral blood was not sequenced, the blood TCRbeta repertoires of the lung cancer patients in the study went unexamined. Significantly higher TCR diversity (inverse Simpson) was observed in tumor tissue than in normal lung tissue (about 410 vs 180, P = 0.0075, Mann-Whitney U test). The sequencing platform is not named in the methods, and unique molecular identifiers are not mentioned.

Comments on this clonotype: The antigen it recognizes is unknown. It has no much larger one-base neighbor in the sample; base qualities were not kept.

V is cut by 2 bases and J by 4 bases, and the space between the germline ends is 10 bases. According to the germline V gene, CDR1 reads MNHEY and CDR2 reads SVGAGI. The CDR3, from cysteine to phenylalanine, totals 14 residues. The read is trimmed to its CDR3 DNA, 42 bases read in frame from base 1. RNA was isolated from bulk unsorted tissue, and RNA quality was assessed with a NanoDrop ND-1000 and an Agilent 2100. Donors were newly diagnosed lung cancer patients admitted for thoracic surgery in China between August and November 2014, without prior chemotherapy. The study excluded patients who had received radiotherapy or chemotherapy before or who had another cancer at the same time. Pieces of surgical tissue measuring about 1-2.1 cm3 were kept in RNAlater solution and held at -80 degrees C until needed. Preparation of the library involved multiplex PCR. The sequencer was an Illumina HiSeq 2500. Following protocols modified from ARM-PCR, the researchers constructed TCRbeta libraries through three rounds of nested PCR with primers (Table S4). Before sequencing, PCR products of 200-500 bp were excised from the gel and purified with the QIAquick gel extraction kit. In the source study's methods: Reads were cleaned using Trimmomatic, were merged into complete CDR3 sequences using FLASH, and were assigned to V(D)J germline segments using MiTCR. VDJtools was used to compute clonal diversity as the inverse Simpson's index. Productive reads were defined as in-frame sequences without a premature stop codon. Using fastp trimming at Q25 and MiXCR clonotype assembly, TCRdb reanalyzed the public sequencing data and kept in-frame beta chains. For every CDR3 protein sequence, its rows merge into one entry that carries the most common genes and DNA. The V and J calls come from TCRdb's annotation, not from the publication. This sample holds about 110,000 distinct CDR3 sequences; approximately 71% were observed only once. The top ten constitute 37% of the sample.

Sequences were obtained from lung tumor tissue. The TCR originated in a woman in her fifties or sixties with non-small cell lung cancer. Here the chain combines TRBV6-5 and TRBJ2-3; there is no confident call for the D gene. CDR3 protein: CASSYMAYSDTQYF. The DNA reads TGTGCCAGCAGTTACATGGCATACTCAGATACGCAGTATTTT.